This T cell receptor beta chain is drawn from a study of blood T cell repertoires in COVID-19. The wider study: Samples came from the United States, Italy and Spain, spanning acute and convalescent COVID-19.

Assay: immunoSEQ multiplex PCR; the TCRdb copy retains only in-frame clones and omits some. The table records a few hundred thousand clones, around 83% of them present only once. The germline gives CDR1 SQVTM, CDR2 ANQGSEA. CDR3 length: 13 residues. The V and J ends lost 4 bases and 2 bases respectively, with 11 bases between them. The chain combines TRBV29-1 with TRBJ1-1, with D possibly TRBD1 on 6 matching bases. Sequenced sample: peripheral blood. This sequence was found in a young woman with acute or convalescent COVID-19. The CDR3 loop is CSVGWGPNTEAFF. In DNA form, the CDR3 reads TGCAGCGTTGGGTGGGGGCCCAACACTGAAGCTTTCTTT.